This TCR beta chain was sequenced in a study of T cell responses to AZD1222 COVID-19 vaccine. General study findings and limits: After two AZD1222 doses, spike-specific TCR breadth and depth rose versus day 0.

Sequencing was performed with immunoSEQ multiplex PCR; in TCRdb, only in-frame clones are kept and a portion is missing. The sample shows 100,000 to 150,000 clones, 89% of them seen only once. This CDR3 has 16 residues. The germline gives CDR1 LNHDA, CDR2 SQIVND (reference sequence). V was pared by 1 base and J by 1 base, with 12 bases between. A remark on this clone: Antigen specificity is unknown.

This clonotype originated in an adult in good health. The chain has TRBV19 and TRBJ2-3; D perhaps matches TRBD1 (8 bases). Sequencing used peripheral blood, obtained on day 0 of AZD1222 vaccination. CDR3 nucleotides: TGTGCCAGTAGTATAGTAACAGGGGGGGGCACAGATACGCAGTATTTT. This sequence encodes CASSIVTGGGTDTQYF.